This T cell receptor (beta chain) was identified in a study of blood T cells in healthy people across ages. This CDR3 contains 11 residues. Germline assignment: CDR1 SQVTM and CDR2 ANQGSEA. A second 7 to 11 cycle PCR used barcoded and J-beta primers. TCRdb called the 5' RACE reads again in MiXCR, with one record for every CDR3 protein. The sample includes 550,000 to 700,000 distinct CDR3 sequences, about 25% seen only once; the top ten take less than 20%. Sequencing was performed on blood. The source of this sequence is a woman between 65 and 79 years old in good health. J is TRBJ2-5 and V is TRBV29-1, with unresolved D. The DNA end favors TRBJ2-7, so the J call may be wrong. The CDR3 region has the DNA TGCAGCGTTTTCGTTTCTTACGAGCAGTACTTC. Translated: CSVFVSYEQYF.